The 3 T cell receptor beta chains listed next were all sequenced from one sample in a study of CD8 T cells in ankylosing spondylitis. TCRdb re-called the 5' RACE reads through MiXCR, storing one row per CDR3 protein. The sample includes approximately 500,000 distinct CDR3 sequences, roughly 13% of them seen just once. These receptors have no known antigen. General observations from the study: Ankylosing spondylitis blood appeared to be characterized by a TCR beta motif of 8 or 9 highly homologous variants.

Sample: blood, either unsorted or a sorted T cell fraction (not recorded which). Receptors were obtained from a male donor with ankylosing spondylitis.

A few counts support this clonotype. The chain joins TRBV29-1 to TRBJ2-1; D might be TRBD1 or TRBD2, each matching 5 bases. The V gene's germline CDR1 is SQVTM and CDR2 ANQGSEA. This CDR3 has 12 residues. The V end lost 6 bases, the J end lost 8 bases, and 14 bases lay between the germline ends. The CDR3 region has the DNA TGCAGCGTCGGTGGGGGTTGGGATGAGCAGTTCTTC. Translation gives CSVGGGWDEQFF.

This clonotype came up a few times. The chain carries TRBV7-9 and TRBJ2-2; D might be TRBD1 (5 bases). From germline, CDR1 is SEHNR and CDR2 FQNEAQ (reference sequence). The CDR3 has 15 amino acids. Trimming took off 6 bases at V and 1 base at J, with 12 bases between the two ends. The CDR3 protein is CASSKGALNTGELFF. CDR3 bases: TGTGCCAGCAGTAAAGGGGCGCTGAACACCGGGGAGCTGTTTTTT.

CDR3 nucleotide sequence: TGTGCCACCAGTGATTCGGGAGGGTCCAATGAGCAGTTCTTC. It specifies CATSDSGGSNEQFF. The chain recombines TRBV24-1 with TRBJ2-1, with 8 bases aligning to TRBD2. Losses at the gene ends were 2 bases for V and 6 bases for J; bases not matched to a gene: 2. The CDR3 totals 14 residues. Germline V gene sequence: CDR1 KGHDR, CDR2 SFDVKD.